This T cell receptor beta chain originates from a study of cytomegalovirus exposure and HLA in healthy donors. Primers included in the PCR were 60 Vbeta and 13 Jbeta primers. Clones were read by immunoSEQ multiplex PCR, and TCRdb kept only the in-frame ones, dropping some. The table lists about 160,000 clones, roughly 85% of them singletons. The TCR comes from a man aged 35 to 55 in good health and CMV-seronegative. Sequencing was carried out using PBMCs.

Written as DNA, the CDR3 is TGTGCCAGCACCTCCACCGGGACAGGGGTGCCAGATACGCAGTATTTT. It specifies CASTSTGTGVPDTQYF. The chain links TRBV2 to TRBJ2-3; TRBD1 aligns across 10 bases. J gave up 4 bases and V 7 bases, and 11 bases lay outside the gene matches. This CDR3 has 16 residues. Germline loops: CDR1 SNHLY, CDR2 FYNNEI.